This T cell receptor beta chain was sequenced for a study of response to subunit inactivated influenza vaccine. A remark on this clonotype: Antigen: not known.

Findings of the study overall: New T cells are recruited in small numbers by each seasonal influenza vaccination, according to the authors' suggestion.

TCRdb fed the RT-PCR reads into MiXCR, producing one record per CDR3 protein. The sample comprises 600,000 to 850,000 distinct CDR3 sequences, 13% to 15% of which are singletons, and 6% to 9.5% rests with the top ten. The CDR3 is made up of 14 amino acids. V was shortened by 2 bases and J by 4 bases, with 12 bases between the two germline ends. Germline V lookup: CDR1 SGHRS, CDR2 YFSETQ. The receptor comes from a middle-aged man who received an inactivated influenza vaccine. This chain uses TRBV5-1 with TRBJ1-2; D perhaps matches TRBD1 (6 bases). Sequencing was performed on PBMCs from blood, taken 14 to 15 days before vaccination. The DNA of the CDR3 is TGCGCCAGCAGCTTTGAAGGACAGAGCTATGGCTACACCTTC. Its translation is CASSFEGQSYGYTF.